Ten or more counts support the clone carrying this T cell receptor (beta chain). Its antigen is as yet unknown. The entry originates in a study of T cells after posttransplantation cyclophosphamide. The repertoire was sequenced with immunoSEQ multiplex PCR; TCRdb's copy has only in-frame clones and lacks some. Sampling found approximately 35,000 clones, none seen once. General study points: TRB clonality was highly associated with recipient CMV seropositivity and reactivation. Donor CD8+ memory clones often dominated recipient blood repertoires at later times. Skin or GI-infiltrating T cells shared few TRB sequences with blood.

The CDR3 totals 15 residues. Per germline, CDR1 SNHLY and CDR2 FYNNEI. V was shortened by 0 bases and J by 12 bases, with 15 bases between the two germline ends. Material: PBMCs. This receptor was taken from a woman in her twenties or thirties in good health and a related stem cell transplant donor. This chain joins TRBV2 and TRBJ1-6; D is perhaps TRBD1 (5 bases). The CDR3 DNA reads TGTGCCAGCAGTGAAGCGCTTCCAGGGATGGTACCCCTCCACTTT. Translating it yields CASSEALPGMVPLHF.